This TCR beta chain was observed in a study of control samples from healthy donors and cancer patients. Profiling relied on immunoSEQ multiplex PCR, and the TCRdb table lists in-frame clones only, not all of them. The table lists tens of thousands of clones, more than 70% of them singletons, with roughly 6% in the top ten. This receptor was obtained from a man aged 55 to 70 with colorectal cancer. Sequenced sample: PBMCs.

The DNA of the CDR3 is TGTGCCAGCAGCGTAGCTGCGTACCAAGAGACCCAGTACTTC. Residues: CASSVAAYQETQYF. This sequence joins TRBV9 and TRBJ2-5, with D uncertain. Germline V gene data show CDR1 as SGDLS and CDR2 as YYNGEE. The CDR3 spans 14 residues. The ends were cut back, 0 bases at V and 0 bases at J, with 6 bases in the middle.